Sequencing of this TCR beta chain was carried out in a study of cytomegalovirus exposure and HLA in healthy donors. The CDR3 has 17 amino acids. The PCR was carried out with 60 Vbeta primers and 13 Jbeta primers. Sequencing was performed with immunoSEQ multiplex PCR; in TCRdb, only in-frame clones are kept and a portion is missing. Here the sample spans approximately 120,000 clones, roughly 75% being singletons. The clonotype comes from a woman aged 50 to 65 in good health and CMV-seronegative. Sequencing was carried out using PBMCs. This sequence joins TRBV21-1 and TRBJ2-7; the D call in the table, TRBD2, was not verified against the DNA. TRBV21-1 is a pseudogene. CDR3 in amino acids: CASSRGLLAGVCYEQYF. In DNA form, the CDR3 reads TGTGCCAGCAGCAGAGGACTCCTAGCGGGAGTCTGCTACGAGCAGTACTTC.